The clone carrying this T cell receptor beta chain was seen at least ten times. No antigen is known for it. This record comes from a study of shared clonotypes between healthy human individuals. About the research overall: Two female and a few male donors aged 18 to 49 were enrolled.

Study-level results: The generation probabilities recorded for non-shared clonotypes fell below those of clonotypes shared by all four donors.

Germline CDR1 is MNHEY and CDR2 is SMNVEV (reference sequence). The CDR3 spans 16 residues. Trimming stripped 3 bases from V and 1 base from J, with 12 bases between. Only in-frame clones appear in the TCRdb table, and some are missing; sequencing was by immunoSEQ multiplex PCR. The sample consists of more than 550,000 clones, 72% of them appearing once. This TCR derives from a woman between 25 and 40 years old in good health. The chain couples TRBV27 to TRBJ2-2, with D unclear. The sequenced material came from memory CD4+ T cells sorted from blood. Subset described: CD45RA-negative fraction. CDR3 sequence: CASSFRPAMNTGELFF. As DNA, the CDR3 is TGTGCCAGCAGTTTCCGTCCGGCGATGAACACCGGGGAGCTGTTTTTT.